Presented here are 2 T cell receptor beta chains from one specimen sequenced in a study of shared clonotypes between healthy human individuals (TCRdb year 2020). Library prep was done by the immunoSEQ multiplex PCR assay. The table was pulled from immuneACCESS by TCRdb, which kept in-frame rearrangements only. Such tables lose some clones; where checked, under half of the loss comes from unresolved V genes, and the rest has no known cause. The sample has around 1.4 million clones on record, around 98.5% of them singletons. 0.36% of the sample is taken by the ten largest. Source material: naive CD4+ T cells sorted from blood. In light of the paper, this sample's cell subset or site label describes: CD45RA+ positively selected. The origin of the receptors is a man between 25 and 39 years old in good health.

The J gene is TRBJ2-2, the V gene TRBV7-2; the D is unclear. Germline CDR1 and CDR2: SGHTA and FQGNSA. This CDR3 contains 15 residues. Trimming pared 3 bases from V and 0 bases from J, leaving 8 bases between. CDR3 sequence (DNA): TGTGCCAGCAGCTTGTTAGGCCCGAACACCGGGGAGCTGTTTTTT. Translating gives CASSLLGPNTGELFF.

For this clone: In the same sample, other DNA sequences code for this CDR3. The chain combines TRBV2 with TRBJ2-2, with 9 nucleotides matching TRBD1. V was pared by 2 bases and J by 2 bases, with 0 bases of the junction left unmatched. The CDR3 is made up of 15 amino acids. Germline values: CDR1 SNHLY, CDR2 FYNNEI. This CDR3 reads CASSETGGNTGELFF. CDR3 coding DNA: TGTGCCAGCAGTGAAACAGGGGGCAACACCGGGGAGCTGTTTTTT.